This T cell receptor (beta chain) originates from a study of T cell responses to AZD1222 COVID-19 vaccine. Across the study: Combined were second doses at about 4 or about 12 weeks.

Regarding this clone: Its antigen remains unknown.

This table comes from immunoSEQ multiplex PCR, and its TCRdb copy is limited to in-frame clones, with some not included. The table records roughly 96,000 clones, approximately 90% of them present only once. Notes on the study in general: Repertoires were obtained only post-peak T cell response. Spike-specific TCR breadth and depth went up after people got two AZD1222 doses. Reports indicate that nearly half of spike-specific TCRs are directed at unmutated variant regions.

The germline V gene encodes CDR1 SGHRS and CDR2 YFSETQ. The CDR3 is 17 residues long. J gave up 0 bases and V 4 bases, and 3 bases lay outside the gene matches. The TCR was taken from an adult in good health. The sequencing used peripheral blood, collected on day 0 of AZD1222 vaccination. The gene calls are TRBV5-1 and TRBJ2-3, with 15 bases aligning to TRBD2. This chain's CDR3 is CASSTGTSGRSTDTQYF. CDR3 in DNA: TGCGCCAGCAGCACCGGGACTAGCGGGAGGAGCACAGATACGCAGTATTTT.